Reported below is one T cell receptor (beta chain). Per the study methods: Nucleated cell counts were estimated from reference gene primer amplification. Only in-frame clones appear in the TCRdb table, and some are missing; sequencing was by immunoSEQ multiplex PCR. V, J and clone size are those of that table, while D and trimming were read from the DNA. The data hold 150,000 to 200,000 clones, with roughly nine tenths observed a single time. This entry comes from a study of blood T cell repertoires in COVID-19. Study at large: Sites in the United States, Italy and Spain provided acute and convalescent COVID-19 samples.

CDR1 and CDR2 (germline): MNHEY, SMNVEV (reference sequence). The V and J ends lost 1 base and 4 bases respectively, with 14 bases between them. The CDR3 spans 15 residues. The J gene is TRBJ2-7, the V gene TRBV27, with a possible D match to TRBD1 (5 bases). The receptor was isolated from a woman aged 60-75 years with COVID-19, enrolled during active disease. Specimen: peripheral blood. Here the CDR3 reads CASSLYPGPLYEQYF. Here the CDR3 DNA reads TGTGCCAGCAGTTTATATCCAGGGCCTCTATACGAGCAGTACTTC.